This T cell receptor (beta chain) was retrieved from a study of cytomegalovirus exposure and HLA in healthy donors. Study-level results: Among the CMV-associated chains, a few were confirmed in vitro as specific for CMV antigens.

It was with 60 Vbeta and 13 Jbeta primers that the PCR ran. Original processing methods: In a later analysis, of around 80 million unique beta chains, some 10 million appeared in at least two donors. Data came from immunoSEQ multiplex PCR; TCRdb stores just in-frame clones and leaves some out. The V and J calls and clone size were taken over from that table, and D and trimming were inferred from the DNA. The table shows more than 85,000 clones, with just under 70% occurring only once. At sampling all donors were nominally healthy, likely with unrecorded immune exposures. Of note for this clone: What it binds is unknown.

The source is a woman between 65 and 79 years old in good health and CMV-seropositive. Sequencing was performed on PBMCs.

CDR3 in DNA: TGTGCCAGTAGTACTGGACAAGGGCGCTACGAGCAGTACTTC. It yields the protein CASSTGQGRYEQYF. V gene TRBV19 combines with J gene TRBJ2-7; tentatively, D is TRBD1 (5 bases). Trimming removed 4 bases from V and 3 bases from J, with 13 bases in between. The CDR3 has 14 residues. Germline V lookup: CDR1 LNHDA, CDR2 SQIVND (reference sequence).